The present entry profiles one T cell receptor beta chain with its context. The CDR3 spans 14 residues. CDR1 and CDR2 from the germline V gene are SGHDT and YYEEEE. Germline trimming cut 4 bases from V and 8 bases from J; bases unmatched to any gene: 6. This sample was taken from a study of blood T cell repertoires in COVID-19. Study in general: Samples representing acute and convalescent COVID-19 were sourced from the United States, Italy and Spain. From T cells, B-cell-depleted T cells, or PBMCs came the material, which was cDNA or gDNA.

Original processing methods: The authors estimated nucleated cell counts from reference gene primer amplification. The protocol was immunoSEQ multiplex PCR, while the TCRdb copy is restricted to in-frame clones and leaves out a portion. The DNA was the basis for D and trimming; V, J and clone size are from that table. This table has about 120,000 clones, under 80% appearing once. Sequenced input: peripheral blood. V gene TRBV5-6 combines with J gene TRBJ1-2, with 12 bases lining up with TRBD1. This clonotype was sampled from a man between 65 and 85 years old with acute or convalescent COVID-19. DNA of the CDR3: TGTGCCAGCAGCCCGGGACAGGGGGCGCGAGGCTACACCTTC. Translating it yields CASSPGQGARGYTF.